These 20 T cell receptor beta chains were sequenced from one sample in a study of blood T cell repertoires in COVID-19. Here immunoSEQ multiplex PCR was the method, and the copy in TCRdb shows in-frame clones only, minus some. The sample carries about 30,000 clones, about 94% recorded once. Sequencing input: peripheral blood. These receptors were collected from a human donor with active COVID-19. The donor label of this sample is uncertain.

The V gene is TRBV30, the J gene TRBJ1-6; 10 nucleotides agree with TRBD1. The germline V gene encodes CDR1 GTSNPN and CDR2 SVGIG (reference sequence). Losses at the gene ends were 1 base for V and 6 bases for J; bases not matched to a gene: 6. The CDR3 runs to 16 residues. CDR3 in DNA: TGTGCCTGGAGTGGACACCGGGACAGGGGTAATTCACCCCTCCACTTT. Amino acid sequence: CAWSGHRDRGNSPLHF.

The V and J genes are TRBV10-3 and TRBJ2-7; TRBD2 matches at 14 bases. The V gene's germline CDR1 is ENHRY and CDR2 SYGVKD. The CDR3 spans 17 residues. V lost 4 bases and J lost 2; bases outside the gene matches: 7. The CDR3 reads CAISGGTSGGGTYEQYF. The DNA for the CDR3 is TGTGCCATCAGTGGCGGGACTAGCGGGGGAGGAACCTACGAGCAGTACTTC.

The V gene is TRBV12-3 or TRBV12-4, the J gene TRBJ2-1; D ambiguous. CDR3 length: 11 amino acids. Trimming shortened V by 1 base and J by 12 bases, and 7 bases separated the two germline ends. The CDR3 loop reads CASSLGYGQFF. In DNA, the CDR3 is TGTGCCAGCAGTTTAGGTTACGGGCAGTTCTTC.

The chain employs TRBV18 and TRBJ1-5, with a possible D match to TRBD1 (5 bases). Trimming pared 4 bases from V and 5 bases from J, leaving 12 bases between. CDR1 and CDR2 (germline): KGHSH, LQKENI. This CDR3 spans 14 amino acids. In DNA form, the CDR3 reads TGTGCCAGCTCACGCCAGGGCGTCGATCAGCCCCAGCATTTT. Protein product: CASSRQGVDQPQHF.

The chain couples TRBV15 to TRBJ1-2; D is unresolved. V was pared by 6 bases and J by 0 bases, with 14 bases between. Germline values: CDR1 LNHNV, CDR2 YYDKDF (reference sequence). The CDR3 is 15 residues long. CDR3 loop: CATRPAGPSNYGYTF. CDR3 sequence (DNA): TGTGCCACCAGACCCGCAGGTCCTTCTAACTATGGCTACACCTTC.

The rearrangement uses TRBV28 and TRBJ2-1; tentative D call: TRBD2 (6 bases). The germline V gene encodes CDR1 MDHEN and CDR2 SYDVKM. There are 16 residues in the CDR3. Trimming removed 5 bases at V and 8 bases at J, with 22 bases between. CDR3 sequence reads: CASSPQGRGPGHEQFF. As DNA, the CDR3 is TGTGCCAGCAGTCCTCAAGGGCGGGGCCCCGGACATGAGCAGTTCTTC.

CDR3 in DNA: TGCGCCAGCAGCTTGGACCGGGCTGGGGCCAACGTCCTGACTTTC. Its protein product is CASSLDRAGANVLTF. The chain uses TRBV5-1 and TRBJ2-6; D remains ambiguous. CDR3 length: 15 amino acids. Germline V lookup: CDR1 SGHRS, CDR2 YFSETQ. The V gene lost 0 bases and the J gene lost 2 bases, with 6 bases spanning the gap.

The V call is TRBV9, the J call TRBJ2-4; 11 bases fit TRBD2. This CDR3 is 15 amino acids long. Germline V gene lookup returns CDR1 SGDLS and CDR2 YYNGEE. Unmatched junction bases numbered 7, after V lost 4 bases and J lost 7 bases. The CDR3 region is CASSRPGTSGNIQYF. The DNA for the CDR3 is TGTGCCAGCAGCAGACCCGGGACTAGCGGTAACATTCAGTACTTC.

The chain couples TRBV18 to TRBJ2-2, with 9 bases fitting TRBD1. The CDR3 is made up of 14 amino acids. With 6 bases clipped from V and 7 bases from J, the junction kept 6 bases outside the gene matches. The germline V gene encodes CDR1 KGHSH and CDR2 LQKENI. CDR3 region: CASSPGQGGGELFF. CDR3 nucleotide sequence: TGTGCCAGCTCGCCGGGACAGGGTGGCGGGGAGCTGTTTTTT.

V and J are TRBV24-1 and TRBJ2-2; unclear D gene. V lost 4 bases and J 6 bases, leaving 8 bases between the germline ends. This CDR3 is built from 13 residues. Germline-derived CDR1 and CDR2 are KGHDR and SFDVKD. The CDR3 coding sequence is TGTGCCACCAGTGAAGTCCGGGCCGGGGAGCTGTTTTTT. Protein product: CATSEVRAGELFF.

This clone was counted once. For the CDR3, the DNA is TGTGCCAGCAGCCTCATACCCGGCGAGCAGTACTTC. This translates into CASSLIPGEQYF. The V gene is TRBV3-1 (or the pseudogene TRBV3-2), the J gene TRBJ2-7; no clear D. Deletions cut 4 bases from V and 6 bases from J, with 10 bases between. Germline assignment: CDR1 LGHDT and CDR2 YNNKEL (reference sequence). The CDR3 consists of 12 residues.

This rearrangement joins TRBV19 to TRBJ1-2; D unclear. Germline CDR1 and CDR2: LNHDA and SQIVND (reference sequence). Trimming removed 3 bases at V and 3 bases at J, with 14 bases between. The CDR3 covers 15 residues. The CDR3 DNA follows: TGTGCCAGTAGTATCCTGACGGAGCCATACTATGGCTACACCTTC. Protein: CASSILTEPYYGYTF.

This chain joins TRBV10-3 and TRBJ2-3; D not resolved. Germline-derived CDR1 and CDR2 are ENHRY and SYGVKD. The CDR3 runs 14 residues. Trimming left V 0 bases short and J 1 base short, with 5 bases between. The CDR3 nucleotides are TGTGCCATCAGTGAGTCAACAGGCACAGATACGCAGTATTTT. Translating gives CAISESTGTDTQYF.

This chain joins TRBV6-6 and TRBJ1-4, with 9 bases identical to TRBD1. V was pared by 2 bases and J by 8 bases, with 6 bases of the junction left unmatched. The V gene's germline CDR1 is MNHNY and CDR2 SVGAGI (reference sequence). The CDR3 runs to 15 residues. CDR3 bases: TGTGCCAGCAGTTACCCCGGGACAGGGAACGAAAAACTGTTTTTT. This translates into CASSYPGTGNEKLFF.

The chain is built from TRBV6-5 and TRBJ1-1; 10 bases fit TRBD1. The length of the CDR3 is 15 residues. Germline loops: CDR1 MNHEY, CDR2 SVGAGI. V trimming: 6 bases; J trimming: 4 bases; junction bases outside the gene matches: 8. CDR3 protein: CASRPPTGGITEAFF. DNA for the CDR3: TGTGCCAGCAGACCCCCGACAGGGGGCATCACTGAAGCTTTCTTT.

This chain uses TRBV12-5 with TRBJ2-1; 10 bases are shared with TRBD2. This CDR3 region has 15 residues. The germline V gene has CDR1 LGHNT and CDR2 FRNRAP. The trim removed 1 base at V and 8 bases at J, leaving 5 bases unmatched. The CDR3 loop reads CASGLGSSGGDEQFF. As DNA, the CDR3 is TGTGCTAGTGGTTTGGGGTCTAGCGGGGGAGATGAGCAGTTCTTC. The entire variable domain, with the rest obtained from reference TRBV12-5 and TRBJ2-1, is as follows: DARVTQTPRHKVTEMGQEVTMRCQPILGHNTVFWYRQTMMQGLELLAYFRNRAPLDDSGMPKDRFSAEMPDATLATLKIQPSEPRDSAVYFCASGLGSSGGDEQFFGPGTRLTVL.

This sequence joins TRBV4-1 and TRBJ2-7; 9 nucleotides line up with TRBD1. This CDR3 region has 15 residues. CDR1 and CDR2 (germline): MGHRA, YSYEKL. J gave up 2 bases and V 3 bases, and 5 bases lay outside the gene matches. The CDR3 region has the DNA TGCGCCAGCAGCCATTCGGGACAGGGTCCCTACGAGCAGTACTTC. This encodes CASSHSGQGPYEQYF.

The genes are TRBV15 and TRBJ2-1; 9 bases match TRBD1. The CDR3 loop spans 16 amino acids. Trimming cost V 3 bases and J 6 bases; bases outside gene matches: 9. From germline, CDR1 is LNHNV and CDR2 YYDKDF (reference sequence). The CDR3 DNA reads as TGTGCCACCAGCAGGGGGGAGGGGACAGGGTTCAATGAGCAGTTCTTC. Its protein product is CATSRGEGTGFNEQFF. Supplemented by reference TRBV15 and TRBJ2-1, the full variable domain reads DAMVIQNPRYQVTQFGKPVTLSCSQTLNHNVMYWYQQKSSQAPKLLFHYYDKDFNNEADTPDNFQSRRPNTSFCFLDIRSPGLGDTAMYLCATSRGEGTGFNEQFFGPGTRLTVL.

The gene calls are TRBV10-1 and TRBJ2-7; 13 bases line up with TRBD2. CDR1 and CDR2 from the germline V gene are WNHNN and SYGVQD (reference sequence). The CDR3 has 16 amino acids. Trimming at V came to 8 bases and at J to 4 bases, leaving 11 bases not matched to a gene. CDR3 nucleotides: TGCGCCAGCCCCCTCATCGGGACTAGCGGGATGTACGAGCAGTACTTC. Residues: CASPLIGTSGMYEQYF.

The V gene is TRBV18, the J gene TRBJ2-3, with TRBD2 matching over 8 bases. The CDR3 has 16 residues. V was clipped by 2 bases and J by 1 base; unmatched bases: 5. Germline CDR1 reads KGHSH; CDR2 reads LQKENI. CDR3 amino acids: CASSPRAGAGTDTQYF. The CDR3 coding sequence is TGTGCCAGCTCACCAAGAGCGGGAGCCGGCACAGATACGCAGTATTTT.